The rows below give T cell receptor beta chains drawn from one sample of a study of shared clonotypes between healthy human individuals. Here immunoSEQ multiplex PCR was the method, and the copy in TCRdb shows in-frame clones only, minus some. The profile covers 2,500,000 or so clones, with just under 95% appearing a single time and 0.37% taken by the ten largest. Sample: naive CD4+ T cells from PBMCs. The receptors were sampled from a young man in good health. Some clones in this sample may be carry-over from other donors' samples. Each CDR3 is given with its conserved first and last residue. Each record gives: J gene, clone size, V gene, CDR3 protein. Clone size, where shown, is once, few, many, or a class for clones that have expanded.

J: TRBJ2-1
size: .
V: TRBV5-5
CDR3: CASSSLAGSSYNEQFF

J: TRBJ1-1
size: .
V: TRBV7-9
CDR3: CASSARDSNTEAFF

J: TRBJ2-5
size: .
V: TRBV5-1
CDR3: CASSGGSGETQYF

J: TRBJ1-2
size: once
V: TRBV7-2
CDR3: CASSLERLGGYTF

J: TRBJ2-7
size: .
V: TRBV5-6
CDR3: CASSLVRTGSSSYEQYF

J: TRBJ2-1
size: .
V: TRBV2
CDR3: CASKTAPQGNEQFF

J: TRBJ2-1
size: .
V: TRBV11-2
CDR3: CASSLGPAHNEQFF

J: TRBJ2-1
size: .
V: TRBV6-1
CDR3: CASGRGRQGAPEQFF

J: TRBJ2-7
size: .
V: TRBV28
CDR3: CACTGGGRYEQYF

J: TRBJ2-2
size: .
V: TRBV11-2
CDR3: CASSNPHRGGAGELFF

J: TRBJ2-5
size: .
V: TRBV29-1
CDR3: CSVEPDLGLTQYF

J: TRBJ2-1
size: .
V: TRBV9
CDR3: CASSPRLGLANEQFF

J: TRBJ2-5
size: .
V: TRBV21-1
CDR3: CASSTNPFYRRGQQETQYF

J: TRBJ2-7
size: .
V: TRBV4-2
CDR3: CASSQDTQLAVYEQYF

J: TRBJ1-4
size: .
V: TRBV6-6
CDR3: CASSNTGGTNEKLFF

J: TRBJ2-3
size: once
V: TRBV9
CDR3: CASSLSSGRLVDTQYF

J: TRBJ2-2
size: once
V: TRBV5-1
CDR3: CASSSGGLVNTGELFF

J: TRBJ2-7
size: once
V: TRBV14
CDR3: CASSQLAGVFEQYF

J: TRBJ2-3
size: .
V: TRBV18
CDR3: CASSFDNRNTDTQYF

J: TRBJ1-2
size: .
V: TRBV18
CDR3: CASSEDINYGYTF

J: TRBJ1-1
size: once
V: TRBV27
CDR3: CASSRGGLNTEAFF

J: TRBJ1-1
size: once
V: TRBV5-1
CDR3: CASSRTANTEAFF

J: TRBJ2-3
size: once
V: TRBV10-3
CDR3: CAISVGSTADTQYF

J: TRBJ1-4
size: .
V: TRBV5-1
CDR3: CASSLVGGTGSEKLFF

J: TRBJ2-2
size: .
V: TRBV5-1
CDR3: CASSPLAGGGTGELFF

J: TRBJ1-4
size: .
V: TRBV4-2
CDR3: CASSQEDSRLATNEKLFF

J: TRBJ2-3
size: .
V: TRBV18
CDR3: CASSPAGADTQYF

J: TRBJ1-1
size: .
V: TRBV11-2
CDR3: CASSLMLTGLGEAFF

J: TRBJ1-1
size: .
V: TRBV2
CDR3: CASSDGRAPGEAFF

J: TRBJ2-7
size: .
V: TRBV27
CDR3: CASSLRRGPSYEQYF

J: TRBJ1-5
size: .
V: TRBV25-1
CDR3: CASQGNSNQPQHF

J: TRBJ2-3
size: .
V: TRBV5-1
CDR3: CASSLVVGGADTQYF

J: TRBJ1-2
size: .
V: TRBV5-4
CDR3: CASSSPIQGAQDGYTF

J: TRBJ2-5
size: .
V: TRBV9
CDR3: CASSVHPGLAGEETQYF

J: TRBJ2-1
size: .
V: TRBV6-1
CDR3: CASSEAAGWFF

J: TRBJ2-7
size: .
V: TRBV5-1
CDR3: CASSLVASGSYEQYF

J: TRBJ2-1
size: .
V: TRBV27
CDR3: CASSSGGWYRNMNEQFF

J: TRBJ1-1
size: .
V: TRBV27
CDR3: CASSLGRDRGAEAFF

J: TRBJ1-2
size: .
V: TRBV5-1
CDR3: CASSLKGQGDDGYTF